Listed below are T cell receptor beta chains from one sample, sequenced in a study of blood T cell repertoires in COVID-19. Using immunoSEQ multiplex PCR, the repertoire was profiled, and TCRdb retains in-frame clones only, with some absent. The table shows about 170,000 clones, with 84% occurring only once. The sequenced material came from peripheral blood. These receptors were obtained from an elderly woman with COVID-19, enrolled during active disease. CDR3s include the opening cysteine and the closing phenylalanine or tryptophan. The D gene is left open where the match is weak. Some rows mark clone size as missing; the rest say once, few, many or name a class of expanded clone.

J | D | size | V | DNA | CDR3
TRBJ2-2 | TRBD2 | NA | TRBV19 | TGTGCCAGCCATAAAGCGGGGGGACACACCGGGGAGCTGTTTTTT | CASHKAGGHTGELFF
TRBJ2-2 | NA | once | TRBV27 | TGTGCCAGCAGTTCCTCGGGGGTGAACACCGGGGAGCTGTTTTTT | CASSSSGVNTGELFF
TRBJ1-3 | TRBD1 | NA | TRBV28 | TGTGCCAGCAGTTTATCCCCAGGCAGGGGGGACACCATATATTTT | CASSLSPGRGDTIYF
TRBJ2-6 | NA | NA | TRBV7-5 | TGTGCCAGAAGGAGCACGTGTAGACAAAGTCGGGCCAACGTCCTGACTTTC | CARRSTCRQSRANVLTF
TRBJ2-3 | NA | NA | TRBV3-1/TRBV3-2 | TGTGCCAGCAGACGTGGGGCGTTCACAGATACGCAGTATTTT | CASRRGAFTDTQYF
TRBJ2-7 | NA | NA | TRBV19 | TGTGCCAGTGGACCCCTCAGGGGCTACGAGCAGTACTTC | CASGPLRGYEQYF
TRBJ2-7 | NA | NA | TRBV6-1 | TGTGCCAGCAGTGAACAAATCACTCCCCCACTAAATAAGCAGTACTTC | CASSEQITPPLNKQYF
TRBJ2-3 | NA | NA | TRBV18 | TGTGCCAGCTCACCTAGAGTGGTCACGGGAGATACGCAGTATTTT | CASSPRVVTGDTQYF
TRBJ1-2 | NA | NA | TRBV5-4 | TGTGCCAGCAGCCCGGCTAACAGGGCACAAGGCTACACCTTC | CASSPANRAQGYTF
TRBJ2-7 | TRBD2 | NA | TRBV15 | TGTGCCACCAGCAGAGAGCAAGCGGGGGGCTACGAGCAGTACTTC | CATSREQAGGYEQYF
TRBJ2-5 | NA | NA | TRBV5-5 | TGTGCCAGCAGCTTGGAGGTAGCGTGGGAGACCCAGTACTTC | CASSLEVAWETQYF
TRBJ1-1 | NA | NA | TRBV5-5 | TGTGCCAGCAGCTTCGGGATGCTGAACACTGAAGCTTTCTTT | CASSFGMLNTEAFF
TRBJ1-4 | TRBD1 | NA | TRBV30 | TGTGCCTGGAGTTTTTCTTTCAGGGGGGCTAATGAAAAACTGTTTTTT | CAWSFSFRGANEKLFF
TRBJ2-7 | NA | few | TRBV5-1 | TGCGCCAGCAGGAGGGAGGGCGCAGGGGAGGGCGAGCAGTACTTC | CASRREGAGEGEQYF
TRBJ2-2 | TRBD2 | NA | TRBV9 | TGTGCCAGCAGTGCCACTAGCGTTTCCGGGGAGCTGTTTTTT | CASSATSVSGELFF
TRBJ2-7 | NA | few | TRBV5-6 | TGTGCCAGCAGCTTCACGGGCTCCTACGAGCAGTACTTC | CASSFTGSYEQYF
TRBJ1-2 | NA | few | TRBV25-1 | TGTGCCAGCGGAGTGAGTCTTGGCTACACCTTC | CASGVSLGYTF
TRBJ1-1 | NA | NA | TRBV7-9 | TGTGCCAGCAGCCCCATTTCTTGGAGTCGGGCTTTCTTT | CASSPISWSRAFF
TRBJ1-1 | NA | NA | TRBV5-1 | TGCGCCAGCAGCCCATCCAAACCTCTGGCCACTGAAGCTTTCTTT | CASSPSKPLATEAFF
TRBJ2-1 | TRBD2 | once | TRBV2 | TGTGCCAGCAGATCACTAGCGGGTGGGATAAATGAGCAGTTCTTC | CASRSLAGGINEQFF
TRBJ1-1 | NA | NA | TRBV7-2 | TGTGCCAGCAGCTCCCTTCTTAGTTCCAGGACTGAAGCTTTCTTT | CASSSLLSSRTEAFF
TRBJ2-1 | NA | NA | TRBV29-1 | TGCAGCGGAGGGCACAGCCCATACAATGAGCAGTTCTTC | CSGGHSPYNEQFF
TRBJ1-1 | NA | NA | TRBV6-5 | TGTGCCAGCTCTAGGGGCACTGAAGCTTTCTTT | CASSRGTEAFF
TRBJ2-7 | TRBD2 | NA | TRBV13 | TGTGCCAGCAGCCGCCGACTAGCGGGACCCTCCTACGAGCAGTACTTC | CASSRRLAGPSYEQYF
TRBJ1-3 | NA | NA | TRBV18 | TGTGCCAGCTCACCGGGCAGTTCCTCTGGAAACACCATATATTTT | CASSPGSSSGNTIYF
TRBJ2-2 | NA | NA | TRBV6-1 | TGTGCCAGCAGTGAAGCGCGGGTGACAGGCACGAACACCGGGGAGCTGTTTTTT | CASSEARVTGTNTGELFF
TRBJ2-2 | TRBD1 | NA | TRBV7-9 | TGTGCCAGCAGCCTCACAGACAGGGGAAAAACCGGGGAGCTGTTTTTT | CASSLTDRGKTGELFF
TRBJ2-1 | TRBD2 | NA | TRBV5-1 | TGCGCCAGCAGCCCTAAAGCGGGAGGGTCCTTCTACAATGAGCAGTTCTTC | CASSPKAGGSFYNEQFF
TRBJ2-3 | TRBD2 | NA | TRBV6-5 | TGTGCCAGCAGTTTGACTAGCGGGGGGGCTAGGGATACGCAGTATTTT | CASSLTSGGARDTQYF
TRBJ1-1 | TRBD1 | NA | TRBV7-3 | TGTGCCAGCAGCTTCTACGGACAGGGGACCACTGAAGCTTTCTTT | CASSFYGQGTTEAFF
TRBJ2-1 | NA | few | TRBV10-1 | TGCGCCAGCAGTCGCTATCTATACAATGAGCAGTTCTTC | CASSRYLYNEQFF
TRBJ2-3 | NA | once | TRBV5-1 | TGCGCCAGCAGCGTAAGGGGGGGATCAGATACGCAGTATTTT | CASSVRGGSDTQYF
TRBJ1-2 | NA | once | TRBV7-2 | TGTGCCAGCAGCTTAGGGAGGGGATGGGGTGGCTACACCTTC | CASSLGRGWGGYTF
TRBJ2-1 | NA | NA | TRBV2 | TGTGCCAGCAGTGTACAAAGCTCCTACAATGAGCAGTTCTTC | CASSVQSSYNEQFF
TRBJ1-5 | TRBD1 | NA | TRBV2 | TGTGCCAGCAGCCATTACCGAGAACAGGGGACAAGCAATCAGCCCCAGCATTTT | CASSHYREQGTSNQPQHF
TRBJ1-1 | NA | NA | TRBV10-3 | TGTGCCATCAGTGACGGGTGGAACACTGAAGCTTTCTTT | CAISDGWNTEAFF
TRBJ2-4 | TRBD2 | NA | TRBV27 | TGTGCCAGCAGTTTATCGTTTGGAGGGACTAGCGGCATTCAGTACTTC | CASSLSFGGTSGIQYF